The next 20 T cell receptor beta chains were all read from a single sample in a study of T cells in Graves' hyperthyroidism and ophthalmopathy. Amplification of TCR beta CDR3 regions used RNA as the template. HTBI primers were employed in a first-round RT-PCR of the TCR CDR3. TCRdb fed the multiplex PCR reads into MiXCR, producing one record per CDR3 protein. This sample has 690,000 or so distinct CDR3 sequences, with 18% found just once. What was sequenced was blood. Receptors originate from a woman aged 45-65 years with Graves' hyperthyroidism that later progressed to Graves' ophthalmopathy.

This clonotype has just a few counts. The chain combines TRBV4-2 with TRBJ1-5, with D perhaps TRBD1 (5 bases). Germline loops: CDR1 LGHNA, CDR2 YNFKEQ. Trimming cost V 0 bases and J 2 bases, with 11 bases left between them. The CDR3 is 16 amino acids. CDR3 bases: TGTGCCAGCAGCCAAGAGGTTGGGGGAGGCAATCAGCCCCAGCATTTT. It translates to CASSQEVGGGNQPQHF.

The chain is built from TRBV10-2 and TRBJ1-1; D is perhaps TRBD1 (5 bases). The CDR3 covers 14 residues. Germline V gene lookup returns CDR1 WSHSY and CDR2 SAAADI. V was clipped by 3 bases and J by 4 bases, with 12 bases between them. The CDR3 is CASSEGEGTTEAFF. DNA of the CDR3: TGCGCCAGCAGTGAAGGGGAGGGGACCACTGAAGCTTTCTTT.

J is TRBJ2-5 and V is TRBV19; D may be TRBD2 (5 bases). The CDR3 runs to 13 residues. V shed 7 bases and J shed 4 bases, with 13 bases lying between them. Germline V gene lookup returns CDR1 LNHDA and CDR2 SQIVND (reference sequence). The CDR3 sequence: CASTSAAGETQYF. The CDR3 DNA sequence: TGTGCCAGTACGAGCGCGGCGGGAGAGACCCAGTACTTC.

This clonotype has a handful of counts. This chain joins TRBV7-2 and TRBJ1-3; no definite D call. V gave up 6 bases and J gave up 2 bases, with 5 bases separating them. This CDR3 is built from 12 residues. The germline CDR1 and CDR2 sequences are SGHTA and FQGNSA. The CDR3 bases are TGTGCCAGCAGGGATCCTGGAAACACCATATATTTT. It is translated as CASRDPGNTIYF.

The gene calls are TRBV6-1 and TRBJ2-1; 9 positions match TRBD2. J gave up 6 bases and V 0 bases, and 3 bases lay outside the gene matches. The V gene's germline CDR1 is MNHNS and CDR2 SASEGT. The CDR3 covers 15 residues. CDR3 sequence: CASSEAPSGVNEQFF. The CDR3 DNA sequence: TGTGCCAGCAGTGAAGCGCCTAGCGGGGTCAATGAGCAGTTCTTC.

This clonotype was detected only once. The chain carries TRBV10-3 and TRBJ2-1, with TRBD1 matching 7 bases. This CDR3 spans 16 amino acids. The trim removed 6 bases at V and 5 bases at J, leaving 13 bases unmatched. Germline assignment: CDR1 ENHRY and CDR2 SYGVKD. The CDR3 bases are TGTGCCATCAGAACCGGGACAGCCAGAGAGAACAATGAGCAGTTCTTC. Protein product: CAIRTGTARENNEQFF.

This clonotype was counted many times. The chain employs TRBV11-2 and TRBJ2-3, with 8 nucleotides matching TRBD1. The CDR3 has 16 amino acids. V trimming: 3 bases; J trimming: 3 bases; junction bases outside the gene matches: 8. Per germline, CDR1 SGHAT and CDR2 FQNNGV. The CDR3 here is CASSLGRGPGTDTQYF. Written as DNA, the CDR3 is TGTGCCAGCAGCTTGGGCAGGGGGCCTGGAACAGATACGCAGTATTTT.

This rearrangement joins TRBV19 to TRBJ2-1; D is perhaps TRBD2 (6 bases). In germline, CDR1 is LNHDA, CDR2 SQIVND (reference sequence). CDR3 length equals 15 residues. V lost 3 bases and J 9 bases, leaving 18 bases between the germline ends. Here the CDR3 DNA reads TGTGCCAGTAGTATGGACCCTACCATCGGGAGTGAGCAGTTCTTC. Amino acid sequence: CASSMDPTIGSEQFF.

The chain carries TRBV11-2 and TRBJ2-4; 10 bases fit TRBD1. V gave up 5 bases and J gave up 8 bases; unmatched junction bases: 15. Per the germline V gene, CDR1 is SGHAT and CDR2 is FQNNGV. The CDR3 runs 17 residues. CDR3 amino acids: CASSQEGGQGRSDIQYF. CDR3 DNA sequence: TGTGCCAGCAGCCAAGAAGGGGGACAGGGGAGGTCCGACATTCAGTACTTC.

This clonotype was detected only a few times. V is TRBV2 and J is TRBJ2-2; 7 bases line up with TRBD2. The CDR3 totals 17 residues. The germline V gene encodes CDR1 SNHLY and CDR2 FYNNEI. The V segment lost 3 bases and the J segment 3 bases; nucleotides outside the gene matches: 10. DNA of the CDR3: TGTGCCAGCAGTGATCACCTGGGAGGGCAGTACACCGGGGAGCTGTTTTTT. Protein sequence: CASSDHLGGQYTGELFF.

A remark on this clonotype: This may arise from a read error, as a much more abundant clone is one base away. This CDR3 is missing its conserved last phenylalanine or tryptophan, likely due to a read error. The V gene is TRBV7-2, the J gene TRBJ2-7; 7 positions match TRBD1. V was pared by 5 bases and J by 3 bases, with 7 bases of the junction left unmatched. The CDR3 covers 14 residues. Germline values: CDR1 SGHTA, CDR2 FQGNSA. The CDR3, as DNA: TGTGCCAGCAGCCCCCACAGGGGTGGCTACGAGCAGTACTCC. Encoded protein: CASSPHRGGYEQYS.

This clonotype was counted only a few times. The rearrangement joins TRBV12-5 to TRBJ1-6; TRBD1 matches at 10 bases. This CDR3 region has 18 residues. The trim removed 2 bases at V and 10 bases at J, leaving 14 bases unmatched. Germline CDR1 LGHNT, CDR2 FRNRAP. The CDR3 is CASGLISIRDRGASPLHF. The CDR3 DNA follows: TGTGCTAGTGGTTTGATCTCTATACGGGACAGGGGCGCATCACCCCTCCACTTT.

The sample holds many counts of this clonotype. The gene calls are TRBV30 and TRBJ1-5; no definite D call. Germline CDR1 GTSNPN, CDR2 SVGIG (reference sequence). This CDR3 has 14 residues. Trimming removed 5 bases from V and 0 bases from J, with 11 bases in between. As DNA, the CDR3 is TGTGCCTGGTCTCTCGCAGTTAGCAATCAGCCCCAGCATTTT. Its translation is CAWSLAVSNQPQHF.

The chain combines TRBV29-1 with TRBJ2-2; no reliable D call. Looked up from germline, CDR1 is SQVTM and CDR2 is ANQGSEA. The CDR3 loop spans 12 amino acids. V lost 3 bases and J lost 1, with 3 bases in between. The CDR3 loop reads CSVDGNTGELFF. The CDR3 DNA reads as TGCAGCGTTGACGGGAACACCGGGGAGCTGTTTTTT.

V usage is TRBV29-1 and J usage is TRBJ2-2; D gene unclear. This CDR3 comprises 13 residues. CDR1 is SQVTM, CDR2 ANQGSEA, per germline. V shed 8 bases and J shed 0 bases, with 10 bases lying between them. The CDR3 protein is CSIGRANTGELFF. The CDR3 DNA follows: TGCAGCATTGGACGGGCGAACACCGGGGAGCTGTTTTTT.

The CDR3 reads CSADLGTVYNEQFF. As DNA, the CDR3 is TGCAGCGCCGATCTAGGGACAGTCTACAATGAGCAGTTCTTC. The chain combines TRBV29-1 with TRBJ2-1; 7 bases match TRBD1. The CDR3 length is 14 residues. The junction had 9 bases not matched to a gene; V was cut back by 7 bases and J by 3 bases. Germline V gene lookup returns CDR1 SQVTM and CDR2 ANQGSEA.

The J gene is TRBJ2-5, the V gene TRBV4-1; D remains unclear. The CDR3 is made up of 15 amino acids. Trimming removed 0 bases from V and 2 bases from J, with 10 bases in between. Germline CDR1 and CDR2: MGHRA and YSYEKL. The CDR3 region is CASSQDLTAQETQYF. In DNA, the CDR3 is TGCGCCAGCAGCCAAGATCTTACAGCGCAAGAGACCCAGTACTTC.

Ten or more counts support this clonotype. The chain employs TRBV27 and TRBJ1-2; 12 bases are shared with TRBD1. Looked up from germline, CDR1 is MNHEY and CDR2 is SMNVEV (reference sequence). The CDR3 has 16 residues. The ends lost 5 bases at V and 4 bases at J; junction bases unmatched: 8. CDR3 bases: TGTGCCAGCAGTATCACCGGGACAGGGGGCACCTATGGCTACACCTTC. Amino acids: CASSITGTGGTYGYTF.

This clonotype has only a few counts. CDR3 sequence reads: CASGSTRSPLHF. The CDR3 DNA is TGTGCCAGCGGCTCAACCAGGTCACCCCTCCACTTT. V is TRBV27 and J is TRBJ1-6; no reliable D call. The germline CDR1 and CDR2 sequences are MNHEY and SMNVEV (reference sequence). V was cut by 8 bases and J by 10 bases, with 12 bases left in between. The CDR3 contains 12 residues.

This chain uses TRBV7-9 with TRBJ2-1; 13 positions agree with TRBD2. Germline V gives CDR1 SEHNR, CDR2 FQNEAQ (reference sequence). V shed 5 bases, J shed 5 bases, and the junction held 3 bases outside the gene matches. The CDR3 contains 15 residues. DNA of the CDR3: TGTGCCAGCAGCACTGGACTAGCGGGGGACAATGAGCAGTTCTTC. It specifies CASSTGLAGDNEQFF.